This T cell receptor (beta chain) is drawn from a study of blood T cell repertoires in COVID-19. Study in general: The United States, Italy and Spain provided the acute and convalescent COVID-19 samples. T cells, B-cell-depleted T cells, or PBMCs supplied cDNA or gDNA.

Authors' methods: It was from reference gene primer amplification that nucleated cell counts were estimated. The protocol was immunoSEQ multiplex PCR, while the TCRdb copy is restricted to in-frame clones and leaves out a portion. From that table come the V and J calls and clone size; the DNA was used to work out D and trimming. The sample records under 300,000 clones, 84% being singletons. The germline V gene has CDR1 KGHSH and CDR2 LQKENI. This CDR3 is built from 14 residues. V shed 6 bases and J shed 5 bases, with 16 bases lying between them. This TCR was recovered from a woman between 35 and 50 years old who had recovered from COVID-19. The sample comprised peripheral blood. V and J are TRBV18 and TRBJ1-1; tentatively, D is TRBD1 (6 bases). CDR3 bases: TGTGCCAGCTCGCCCGGGACACCAAAAACTGAAGCTTTCTTT. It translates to CASSPGTPKTEAFF.